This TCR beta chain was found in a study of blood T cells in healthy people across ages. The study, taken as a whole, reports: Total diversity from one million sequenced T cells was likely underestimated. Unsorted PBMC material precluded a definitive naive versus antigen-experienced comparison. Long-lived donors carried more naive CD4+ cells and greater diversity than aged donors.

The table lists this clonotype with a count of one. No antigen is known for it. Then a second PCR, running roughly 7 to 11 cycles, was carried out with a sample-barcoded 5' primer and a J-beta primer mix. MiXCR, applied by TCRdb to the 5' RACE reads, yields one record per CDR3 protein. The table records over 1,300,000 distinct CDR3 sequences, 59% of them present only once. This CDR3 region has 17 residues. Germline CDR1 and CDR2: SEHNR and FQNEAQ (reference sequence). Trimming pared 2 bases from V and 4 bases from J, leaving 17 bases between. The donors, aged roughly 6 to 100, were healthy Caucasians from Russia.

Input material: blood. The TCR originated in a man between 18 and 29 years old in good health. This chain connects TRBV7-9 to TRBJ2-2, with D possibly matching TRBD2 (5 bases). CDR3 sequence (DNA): TGTGCCAGCAGCTTAAAAGAGAACGGGGAGTTCACCGGGGAGCTGTTTTTT. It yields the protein CASSLKENGEFTGELFF.